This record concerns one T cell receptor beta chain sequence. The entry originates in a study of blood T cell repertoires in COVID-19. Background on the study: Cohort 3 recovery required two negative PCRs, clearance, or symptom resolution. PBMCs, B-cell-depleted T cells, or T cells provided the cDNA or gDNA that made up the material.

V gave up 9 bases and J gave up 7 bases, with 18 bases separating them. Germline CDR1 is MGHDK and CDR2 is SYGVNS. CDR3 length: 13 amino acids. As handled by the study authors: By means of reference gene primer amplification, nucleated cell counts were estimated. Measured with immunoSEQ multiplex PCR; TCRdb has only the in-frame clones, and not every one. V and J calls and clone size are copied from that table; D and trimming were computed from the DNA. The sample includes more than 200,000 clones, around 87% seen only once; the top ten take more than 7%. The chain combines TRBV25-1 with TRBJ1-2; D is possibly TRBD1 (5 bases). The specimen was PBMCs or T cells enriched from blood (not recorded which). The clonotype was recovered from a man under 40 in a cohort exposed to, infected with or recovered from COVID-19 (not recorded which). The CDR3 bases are TGTGCCAGGCCCCAGTTAGCTGGGGCTGGCTACACCTTC. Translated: CARPQLAGAGYTF.